This entry lists 30 T cell receptor beta chains sequenced from one sample in a study of shared clonotypes between healthy human individuals. Generated by immunoSEQ multiplex PCR, the TCRdb table keeps only in-frame clones and is missing some. The data hold 1.6 million or so clones, with 96% observed a single time. Sample: naive CD4+ T cells sorted from blood. Subset given: CD45RA+ positively selected. These receptors all stem from a man between 25 and 39 years old in good health.

This chain joins TRBV9 and TRBJ2-1; 8 bases align to TRBD2. Trimming cost V 5 bases and J 9 bases; bases outside gene matches: 19. CDR1 is SGDLS and CDR2 is YYNGEE in the germline V gene. The CDR3 is 17 residues long. The CDR3 nucleotides read TGTGCCAGCAGAGGAACCCTGGCGGGAGGCGCGTCGGGTGAGCAGTTCTTC. Translating gives CASRGTLAGGASGEQFF.

The DNA of the CDR3 is TGTGCCAGCTCACCAGGGGGCGCGAGTACTGAAGCTTTCTTT. Encoded protein: CASSPGGASTEAFF. The chain combines TRBV18 with TRBJ1-1; the D gene is possibly TRBD1 (6 bases). Germline V gives CDR1 KGHSH, CDR2 LQKENI. V lost 2 bases and J lost 5, with 12 bases in between. This CDR3 is built from 14 residues.

The chain combines TRBV5-4 with TRBJ2-7; D not resolved. Germline lookup yields CDR1 SGHNT and CDR2 YYREEE (reference sequence). V lost 1 base and J lost 0, with 5 bases in between. This CDR3 has 13 residues. CDR3 DNA: TGTGCCAGCAGCTTGACTGCCTCCTACGAGCAGTACTTC. This translates into CASSLTASYEQYF.

This chain uses TRBV5-1 with TRBJ1-1, with no clear D. Trimming cost V 4 bases and J 3 bases, with 16 bases left between them. The CDR3 covers 15 residues. Germline V gene lookup returns CDR1 SGHRS and CDR2 YFSETQ. For the CDR3, the DNA is TGCGCCAGCAGCATAGGGAGTGGGAGGGACACTGAAGCTTTCTTT. This gives the protein CASSIGSGRDTEAFF.

This clone was detected only once. J is TRBJ2-5 and V is TRBV7-8; perhaps TRBD1 as D (6 bases). Germline V CDR1 and CDR2: SGHVS, FQNEAQ. Trimming removed 2 bases at V and 2 bases at J, with 12 bases between. The CDR3 runs 15 residues. The CDR3 spells CASSLRDIRQETQYF. For the CDR3, the DNA is TGTGCCAGCAGCTTAAGGGACATCCGGCAAGAGACCCAGTACTTC.

A single count supports this clone. The CDR3 sequence is CAWSPGSGGYTF. CDR3 bases: TGTGCCTGGAGCCCCGGTTCGGGTGGCTACACCTTC. The chain is built from TRBV30 and TRBJ1-2; D uncertain. CDR3 length: 12 amino acids. Germline values: CDR1 GTSNPN, CDR2 SVGIG (reference sequence). V lost 3 bases and J lost 7, with 12 bases in between.

The J gene is TRBJ1-4, the V gene TRBV10-3; D is undetermined. V dropped 3 bases and J dropped 8 bases, with 13 bases sitting between them. The CDR3 extends over 14 amino acids. Germline-derived CDR1 and CDR2 are ENHRY and SYGVKD. The CDR3 sequence: CAISDTTVLEKLFF. CDR3 nucleotides: TGTGCCATCAGTGATACTACAGTGTTGGAAAAACTGTTTTTT.

The chain combines TRBV5-1 with TRBJ2-6; D remains ambiguous. The CDR3 runs to 15 residues. Trimming left V 0 bases short and J 0 bases short, with 4 bases between. CDR1 is SGHRS and CDR2 is YFSETQ in the germline V gene. The CDR3 sequence: CASSLGRSGANVLTF. The CDR3 DNA reads TGCGCCAGCAGCTTGGGACGCTCTGGGGCCAACGTCCTGACTTTC.

The rearrangement joins TRBV5-5 to TRBJ2-7, with 11 bases matching TRBD2. The CDR3 is made up of 16 amino acids. Germline assignment: CDR1 SGHKS and CDR2 YYEKEE (reference sequence). After removal of 4 bases from V and 3 bases from J, the junction contained 9 bases not matched to a gene. CDR3 sequence reads: CASSLLLAGDFYEQYF. The CDR3 DNA sequence: TGTGCCAGCAGCCTATTACTAGCGGGAGATTTCTACGAGCAGTACTTC. The complete variable domain, with remaining parts taken from reference TRBV5-5 and TRBJ2-7, reads DAGVTQSPTHLIKTRGQQVTLRCSPISGHKSVSWYQQVLGQGPQFIFQYYEKEERGRGNFPDRFSARQFPNYSSELNVNALLLGDSALYLCASSLLLAGDFYEQYFGPGTRLTVT.

The gene calls are TRBV18 and TRBJ1-1, with no clear D. Germline CDR1 is KGHSH and CDR2 is LQKENI. Between the trimmed V and J ends, which lost 4 bases and 4 bases, there was a span of 19 bases. The CDR3 totals 16 residues. The CDR3: CASSLMGGDVITEAFF. CDR3 DNA: TGTGCCAGCTCACTAATGGGAGGCGACGTGATCACTGAAGCTTTCTTT.

V gene TRBV4-3 combines with J gene TRBJ2-2; TRBD1 aligns across 8 bases. J lost 3 bases, V lost 0 bases, and 6 bases had no gene match. CDR1 and CDR2 from the germline V gene are LGHNA and YSLEER. This CDR3 spans 17 amino acids. In DNA, the CDR3 is TGCGCCAGCAGCCAAGAGGGGGGACAGGTCCACACCGGGGAGCTGTTTTTT. Residues: CASSQEGGQVHTGELFF.

This clone appeared a single time. CDR3 amino acids: CASDGTAYQPQHF. DNA of the CDR3: TGTGCCAGCGACGGGACAGCTTATCAGCCCCAGCATTTT. The chain is built from TRBV25-1 and TRBJ1-5; the match to TRBD1 covers 7 bases. The V and J ends lost 8 bases and 5 bases, in that order; junction bases with no gene match: 6. In germline, CDR1 is MGHDK, CDR2 SYGVNS. The CDR3 runs 13 residues. Using reference TRBV25-1 and TRBJ1-5 for the parts outside the CDR3, the full variable domain is EADIYQTPRYLVIGTGKKITLECSQTMGHDKMYWYQQDPGMELHLIHYSYGVNSTEKGDLSSESTVSRIRTEHFPLTLESARPSHTSQYLCASDGTAYQPQHFGDGTRLSIL.

The rearrangement joins TRBV11-2 to TRBJ2-5; 8 bases map to TRBD2. This CDR3 contains 19 residues. The V segment lost 2 bases and the J segment 4 bases; nucleotides outside the gene matches: 18. Germline lookup yields CDR1 SGHAT and CDR2 FQNNGV. CDR3 loop: CASSLRRGLERGVGETQYF. CDR3 nucleotide sequence: TGTGCCAGCAGCTTACGACGGGGACTAGAAAGGGGAGTCGGAGAGACCCAGTACTTC. Together with reference TRBV11-2 and TRBJ2-5, the CDR3 gives the full variable domain: EAGVAQSPRYKIIEKRQSVAFWCNPISGHATLYWYQQILGQGPKLLIQFQNNGVVDDSQLPKDRFSAERLKGVDSTLKIQPAKLEDSAVYLCASSLRRGLERGVGETQYFGPGTRLLVL.

Worth noting for this clone: Other DNA variants within this sample encode the same CDR3. The rearrangement uses TRBV27 and TRBJ2-5; D is ambiguous. CDR1 and CDR2 from the germline V gene are MNHEY and SMNVEV (reference sequence). CDR3 length: 11 amino acids. Trimming left V 4 bases short and J 0 bases short, with 0 bases between. The CDR3 region is CASSYQETQYF. In nucleotides, the CDR3 is TGTGCCAGCAGTTACCAAGAGACCCAGTACTTC.

The genes are TRBV28 and TRBJ2-7, with 9 bases that match TRBD1. Trimming removed 6 bases from V and 4 bases from J; junction bases left unmatched: 10. The CDR3 totals 15 residues. The germline gives CDR1 MDHEN, CDR2 SYDVKM. The CDR3 nucleotides are TGTGCCAGCAGGGAAACAGGGGGCGCAGGGTACGAGCAGTACTTC. It translates to CASRETGGAGYEQYF.

The V gene is TRBV7-9, the J gene TRBJ1-5; D might be TRBD1 (5 bases). Germline-derived CDR1 and CDR2 are SEHNR and FQNEAQ (reference sequence). The V end lost 5 bases, the J end lost 1 base, and 12 bases lay between the germline ends. This CDR3 is built from 15 residues. The CDR3 nucleotides read TGTGCCAGCAGCCCCGGGGGATACAGCAATCAGCCCCAGCATTTT. The encoded protein is CASSPGGYSNQPQHF.

The chain employs TRBV18 and TRBJ1-5; 10 bases line up with TRBD1. J was trimmed by 7 bases and V by 6 bases; bases with no gene match: 9. The CDR3 loop spans 15 amino acids. CDR1 is KGHSH and CDR2 is LQKENI in the germline V gene. The CDR3 coding sequence is TGTGCCAGCTCCCCGGGACAGGGGTTGGACCAGCCCCAGCATTTT. It yields the protein CASSPGQGLDQPQHF.

This chain connects TRBV5-5 to TRBJ2-1; 7 positions agree with TRBD1. Germline trimming cut 0 bases from V and 6 bases from J; bases unmatched to any gene: 12. Germline CDR1 reads SGHKS; CDR2 reads YYEKEE (reference sequence). CDR3 size: 17 residues. CDR3 sequence reads: CASSLESFSGGSNEQFF. CDR3 nucleotides: TGTGCCAGCAGCTTGGAGAGCTTTTCAGGGGGAAGCAATGAGCAGTTCTTC.

The gene calls are TRBV5-1 and TRBJ2-7; D is undetermined. Germline V gene lookup returns CDR1 SGHRS and CDR2 YFSETQ. V lost 4 bases and J lost 0, with 11 bases in between. The CDR3 consists of 14 residues. CDR3 in amino acids: CASSEVGPSYEQYF. CDR3 DNA: TGCGCCAGCAGCGAAGTAGGGCCCTCCTACGAGCAGTACTTC.

This clone is a singleton in its sample. This chain joins TRBV5-1 and TRBJ2-7, with 8 bases aligning to TRBD2. The CDR3 is 17 amino acids. The germline CDR1 and CDR2 sequences are SGHRS and YFSETQ. With V trimmed by 0 bases and J by 0 bases, 8 bases remained unmatched. The CDR3 loop is CASSLVFSGDSSYEQYF. The CDR3 coding sequence is TGCGCCAGCAGCTTGGTTTTTAGCGGGGATAGCTCCTACGAGCAGTACTTC. The whole variable domain, filled in from reference TRBV5-1 and TRBJ2-7, reads KAGVTQTPRYLIKTRGQQVTLSCSPISGHRSVSWYQQTPGQGLQFLFEYFSETQRNKGNFPGRFSGRQFSNSRSEMNVSTLELGDSALYLCASSLVFSGDSSYEQYFGPGTRLTVT.

The V gene is TRBV18, the J gene TRBJ1-1; 9 positions match TRBD1. Germline CDR1 and CDR2: KGHSH and LQKENI. Losses at the gene ends were 5 bases for V and 5 bases for J; bases not matched to a gene: 9. The CDR3 runs to 15 residues. CDR3 amino acids: CASSTSQGAGTEAFF. CDR3 DNA sequence: TGTGCCAGCTCAACATCACAGGGGGCAGGGACTGAAGCTTTCTTT.

The chain links TRBV19 to TRBJ2-7; either TRBD1 or TRBD2 may fit D (5 bases each). V lost 2 bases to trimming and J lost 1 base, with 12 bases between them. Germline assignment: CDR1 LNHDA and CDR2 SQIVND (reference sequence). The CDR3 has 15 amino acids. The CDR3 reads CASSIQSGGSYEQYF. The CDR3 nucleotides read TGTGCCAGTAGTATACAATCTGGGGGATCCTACGAGCAGTACTTC.

V gene TRBV27 combines with J gene TRBJ2-5; a possible D gene is TRBD1 (7 bases). Trimming removed 2 bases from V and 4 bases from J, with 20 bases in between. The germline CDR1 and CDR2 sequences are MNHEY and SMNVEV (reference sequence). The CDR3 loop spans 17 amino acids. The CDR3 DNA sequence: TGTGCCAGCAGTTTACAGGCAGGGGGGAGTTCGGGAGAGACCCAGTACTTC. Its protein product is CASSLQAGGSSGETQYF.

This CDR3 is CASSQTAQGPDNEQFF. Written as DNA, the CDR3 is TGTGCCAGCAGCCAAACGGCCCAAGGGCCCGACAATGAGCAGTTCTTC. V and J are TRBV14 and TRBJ2-1; D gene uncertain. This CDR3 has 16 amino acids. V lost 2 bases and J 5 bases, leaving 16 bases between the germline ends. CDR1 is SGHDN, CDR2 FVKESK, per germline.

CDR3 loop: CASSIPLGQGREQFF. The CDR3 DNA reads TGTGCCAGTAGTATCCCCCTCGGACAGGGACGTGAGCAGTTCTTC. The V call is TRBV19, the J call TRBJ2-1; 8 bases match TRBD1. The germline gives CDR1 LNHDA, CDR2 SQIVND (reference sequence). The CDR3 runs 15 residues. V lost 3 bases and J lost 9; bases outside the gene matches: 10.

The V gene is TRBV10-2, the J gene TRBJ2-1, with 10 nucleotides matching TRBD2. J was trimmed by 2 bases and V by 3 bases; bases with no gene match: 7. CDR3 length equals 17 residues. Looked up from germline, CDR1 is WSHSY and CDR2 is SAAADI. Here the CDR3 reads CASSDWASGSPYNEQFF. The CDR3 DNA reads TGCGCCAGCAGTGATTGGGCTAGCGGGAGTCCCTACAATGAGCAGTTCTTC.

V is TRBV28 and J is TRBJ2-1; TRBD2 matches 13 bases. Germline V lookup: CDR1 MDHEN, CDR2 SYDVKM. The ends lost 5 bases at V and 5 bases at J; junction bases unmatched: 6. CDR3 length: 16 amino acids. CDR3 protein: CASSRAGTSGDNEQFF. CDR3 DNA sequence: TGTGCCAGCAGTCGAGCCGGGACTAGCGGGGACAATGAGCAGTTCTTC.

Comments on this clone: This sample also contains other DNA sequences that code for the same CDR3. The CDR3 coding sequence is TGCGCCAGCAGCTTGGCGGGGGCTGGAAACACCATATATTTT. The encoded protein is CASSLAGAGNTIYF. The chain carries TRBV5-1 and TRBJ1-3, with TRBD1 as a possible D gene (5 bases). There are 14 residues in the CDR3. CDR1 and CDR2 from the germline V gene are SGHRS and YFSETQ. V lost 0 bases and J 2 bases, leaving 6 bases between the germline ends.

This clone has just one count. The CDR3 coding sequence is TGTGCCAGCAGCCCCGGCAGGGCGTCAGGTGAGCAGTTCTTC. It encodes CASSPGRASGEQFF. The rearrangement uses TRBV7-2 and TRBJ2-1, with a possible D match to TRBD1 (5 bases). Trimming shortened V by 5 bases and J by 9 bases, and 17 bases separated the two germline ends. The CDR3 length is 14 residues. Per germline, CDR1 SGHTA and CDR2 FQGNSA.

This clone was detected only a few times. J is TRBJ2-3 and V is TRBV18; D is ambiguous. The CDR3 consists of 14 residues. CDR1 and CDR2 from the germline V gene are KGHSH and LQKENI. Trimming shortened V by 2 bases and J by 2 bases, and 8 bases separated the two germline ends. The CDR3 DNA follows: TGTGCCAGCTCACCAGGCTCTGCCACAGATACGCAGTATTTT. It translates to CASSPGSATDTQYF.